The 27 T cell receptor beta chains given below trace back to one sample, sequenced in a study of blood T cells in healthy people across ages. A second PCR, run for roughly 7 to 12 cycles, used a sample-barcoded 5' primer plus a J-beta primer mix. TCRdb redid the calling of the 5' RACE reads with MiXCR, one entry per CDR3 protein. Of roughly 900,000 distinct CDR3 sequences in the sample, less than 35% are singletons; the top ten hold 15% to 20%. Sequencing input: blood. Receptor source: a woman of 80 years or more in good health.

Worth noting for this clonotype: This sequence may be a read error, since a much larger clone differs from it by one base. The chain employs TRBV20-1 and TRBJ2-4; 11 nucleotides align to TRBD2. TRBJ2-5 matches the DNA end more closely, so the J call is doubtful. This CDR3 is 13 amino acids long. Germline loops: CDR1 DFQATT, CDR2 SNEGSKA (reference sequence). CDR3 nucleotides: TGCAGTGCTGTAGCGGGGGGGCAAGGGACCCAGTACTTC. Protein: CSAVAGGQGTQYF.

This clonotype has a count of ten or more. The V call is TRBV10-3, the J call TRBJ2-3, with D hard to call. The V gene's germline CDR1 is ENHRY and CDR2 SYGVKD. V was trimmed by 4 bases and J by 0 bases, leaving 8 bases between them. The length of the CDR3 is 14 residues. CDR3 in DNA: TGTGCCATCAGTGCCCAGTCGAGCACAGATACGCAGTATTTT. Amino acids: CAISAQSSTDTQYF.

A few counts support this clonotype. The chain uses TRBV7-2 and TRBJ2-1, with 11 bases that match TRBD2. V lost 6 bases, J lost 6 bases, and 4 bases stayed unmatched. Germline V gives CDR1 SGHTA, CDR2 FQGNSA. This CDR3 comprises 14 residues. This chain's CDR3 is CASREGTSGNEQFF. The CDR3 DNA sequence: TGTGCCAGCAGGGAAGGGACTAGCGGCAATGAGCAGTTCTTC.

A few counts support this clonotype. The chain joins TRBV7-2 to TRBJ2-4; D unclear. With the DNA end fitting TRBJ2-7 better, the J assignment may be wrong. CDR3 size: 11 residues. Germline values: CDR1 SGHTA, CDR2 FQGNSA. The CDR3 loop is CASSRAAEQYF. The CDR3 nucleotides read TGTGCCAGCAGCCGGGCGGCCGAGCAGTACTTC.

This clonotype was seen repeatedly, ten times or more. The V gene is TRBV7-9, the J gene TRBJ2-3; D possibly matches TRBD1 or TRBD2 (5 bases each). V was clipped by 4 bases and J by 4 bases, with 12 bases between them. The CDR3 runs 14 residues. Germline V CDR1 and CDR2: SEHNR, FQNEAQ (reference sequence). The CDR3 reads CASSSSGRSDTQYF. The CDR3, as DNA: TGTGCCAGCAGCTCTTCGGGGCGCTCAGATACGCAGTATTTT.

The rearrangement uses TRBV14 and TRBJ1-4; 10 nucleotides line up with TRBD1. Germline V gene lookup returns CDR1 SGHDN and CDR2 FVKESK. The trim removed 4 bases at V and 7 bases at J, leaving 9 bases unmatched. This CDR3 has 16 amino acids. Here the CDR3 DNA reads TGTGCCAGCAGCCTACTGCCGGGACAGGGGTCTGAAAAACTGTTTTTT. Translated: CASSLLPGQGSEKLFF.

This clonotype was observed a few times. The chain is built from TRBV20-1 and TRBJ1-1; possible D gene TRBD1, 6 bases. The ends were cut back, 5 bases at V and 7 bases at J, with 14 bases in the middle. CDR1 and CDR2 (germline): DFQATT, SNEGSKA (reference sequence). CDR3 size: 12 residues. The CDR3 is CSAGMGHFEAFF. CDR3 bases: TGCAGTGCTGGAATGGGACACTTTGAAGCTTTCTTT.

CDR3 amino acids: CASSAQREGLGEQYF. Written as DNA, the CDR3 is TGTGCCAGCAGCGCCCAGCGGGAGGGCCTTGGCGAGCAGTACTTC. The rearrangement links TRBV9 to TRBJ2-7; TRBD2 aligns across 10 bases. The CDR3 runs to 15 residues. Germline CDR1 and CDR2: SGDLS and YYNGEE. The ends lost 3 bases at V and 6 bases at J; junction bases unmatched: 9.

In this sample, this clonotype turned up many times. J is TRBJ1-1 and V is TRBV5-1; weak D call: TRBD1 (5 bases). Germline values: CDR1 SGHRS, CDR2 YFSETQ. With 4 bases removed from V and 1 base from J, the gap between germline ends came to 26 bases. The CDR3 totals 19 residues. DNA for the CDR3: TGCGCCAGCAGCCAAAATCACCGGGACCCTTGGATTGCGAACACTGAAGCTTTCTTT. Translation: CASSQNHRDPWIANTEAFF.

This clonotype has at least ten counts. This chain links TRBV3-1 with TRBJ2-3, with 7 bases matching TRBD2. The ends lost 2 bases at V and 4 bases at J; junction bases unmatched: 12. CDR3 size: 17 residues. Germline CDR1 is LGHDT and CDR2 is YNNKEL (reference sequence). The CDR3: CASSQSLLANRADTQYF. The DNA for the CDR3 is TGTGCCAGCAGCCAAAGCCTACTAGCGAACAGAGCAGATACGCAGTATTTT.

Of note for this clonotype: Possible read error: a much larger clone is one base away. The J gene is TRBJ1-2, the V gene TRBV4-2, with D hard to call. V shed 1 base and J shed 4 bases, with 13 bases lying between them. Germline V gene lookup returns CDR1 LGHNA and CDR2 YNFKEQ. CDR3 length: 15 residues. The CDR3 region is CASSQVGPRSYGYTF. As DNA, the CDR3 is TGTGCCAGCAGCCAAGTCGGGCCGAGAAGCTATGGCTACACCTTC.

The chain recombines TRBV6-2 or TRBV6-3 with TRBJ1-4, with D unclear. Trimming took 2 bases from V and 0 from J, leaving 7 bases between them. The CDR3 length is 15 residues. Germline lookup yields CDR1 MNHEY and CDR2 SVGEGT. Written as DNA, the CDR3 is TGTGCCAGCAGTTACCGGGCTACAACTAATGAAAAACTGTTTTTT. This translates into CASSYRATTNEKLFF.

Details on this clonotype: Lacking the conserved final phenylalanine or tryptophan, this CDR3 likely reflects a read error. V gene TRBV20-1 combines with J gene TRBJ1-1; 7 nucleotides line up with TRBD1. V lost 5 bases and J lost 9; bases outside the gene matches: 6. Germline loops: CDR1 DFQATT, CDR2 SNEGSKA (reference sequence). The CDR3 covers 11 residues. The CDR3 region is CSARWDRKAFC. DNA of the CDR3: TGCAGTGCTCGATGGGACAGAAAAGCTTTCTGT.

Comment on this clonotype: A single base separates this from a much larger clone, so it may be a read error. The chain carries TRBV5-1 and TRBJ2-5; D tentatively reads TRBD1 or TRBD2 (5 bases each). This CDR3 region has 15 residues. The germline V gene encodes CDR1 SGHRS and CDR2 YFSETQ. The DNA of the CDR3 is TGCGCCAGCAGCATCGCCGGGACCGAGAAAGAGGCCCAGTACTTC. Translating gives CASSIAGTEKEAQYF.

This clonotype appeared a few times. V usage is TRBV7-9 and J usage is TRBJ2-3; TRBD2 agrees at 8 bases. V lost 0 bases to trimming and J lost 0 bases; unmatched junction nucleotides: 2. This CDR3 contains 16 residues. CDR1 SEHNR and CDR2 FQNEAQ come from the germline V gene (reference sequence). The CDR3 here is CASSLAGGGSTDTQYF. CDR3 nucleotide sequence: TGTGCCAGCAGCTTAGCTGGCGGGGGGAGCACAGATACGCAGTATTTT.

This clonotype appeared many times. V is TRBV11-2 and J is TRBJ2-1; 8 bases are shared with TRBD2. The CDR3 runs 17 residues. Germline assignment: CDR1 SGHAT and CDR2 FQNNGV. J was trimmed by 3 bases and V by 1 base; bases with no gene match: 8. Here the CDR3 reads CASSLAGAGAGYNEQFF. CDR3 nucleotides: TGTGCCAGCAGCTTAGCAGGAGCGGGGGCCGGCTACAATGAGCAGTTCTTC. The variable domain in full, with the rest retrieved from reference TRBV11-2 and TRBJ2-1, is EAGVAQSPRYKIIEKRQSVAFWCNPISGHATLYWYQQILGQGPKLLIQFQNNGVVDDSQLPKDRFSAERLKGVDSTLKIQPAKLEDSAVYLCASSLAGAGAGYNEQFFGPGTRLTVL.

This clonotype was seen many times. The gene calls are TRBV12-3 or TRBV12-4 and TRBJ1-6; 8 bases agree with TRBD1. The CDR3 is 14 residues long. V trimming: 4 bases; J trimming: 11 bases; junction bases outside the gene matches: 7. CDR3 nucleotide sequence: TGTGCCAGCAGTTCTCGGACAGGGACGCCACCCCTCCACTTT. Translated, it gives CASSSRTGTPPLHF.

This chain joins TRBV21-1 and TRBJ1-1; TRBD1 reflects the table's D call only, with no check against the DNA. TRBV21-1 is flagged as a pseudogene. CDR3 length equals 16 residues. The CDR3 DNA is TGTGCCAGCAGCCCCCCCAGCAGGGTCAAGGAGAAGGAAGCTTTCTTT. This gives the protein CASSPPSRVKEKEAFF.

This clonotype was observed at least ten times. V is TRBV4-2 and J is TRBJ2-4, with D uncertain. CDR3 length: 15 residues. V was clipped by 1 base and J by 8 bases, with 15 bases between them. CDR1 and CDR2 (germline): LGHNA, YNFKEQ. CDR3 residues: CASSQGAPGSDIQYF. As DNA, the CDR3 is TGTGCCAGCAGCCAAGGAGCACCAGGAAGTGACATTCAGTACTTC.

Points on this clonotype: A junction end diverges from the germline sequence, so it may reflect a read error. This sequence joins TRBV30 and TRBJ1-6, with D perhaps matching TRBD1 (6 bases). The CDR3 has 15 amino acids. The germline CDR1 and CDR2 sequences are GTSNPN and SVGIG (reference sequence). CDR3 sequence: CVWSRTGTPNSPLHF. CDR3 DNA: TGTGTCTGGAGCCGCACCGGGACACCCAATTCACCCCTCCACTTT.

This clonotype was counted at least ten times. CDR3 protein: CASSRQTAGAIRSSPLHF. The CDR3 bases are TGTGCCAGCAGCCGCCAGACGGCGGGGGCGATCCGTTCTTCACCCCTCCACTTT. The gene calls are TRBV7-2 and TRBJ1-6; weak D call: TRBD1 (6 bases). In germline, CDR1 is SGHTA, CDR2 FQGNSA. Trimming shortened V by 5 bases and J by 9 bases, and 26 bases separated the two germline ends. CDR3 length: 18 residues.

The table lists this clonotype with many counts. The J gene is TRBJ1-2, the V gene TRBV6-2 or TRBV6-3, with TRBD1 identical over 9 bases. Trimming took 6 bases from V and 2 from J; bases not matched to a gene: 7. This CDR3 comprises 15 residues. Germline loops: CDR1 MNHEY, CDR2 SVGEGT. CDR3 residues: CASSDTGGKNYGYTF. The CDR3, as DNA: TGTGCCAGCAGCGATACAGGGGGCAAGAACTATGGCTACACCTTC.

This clonotype has ten or more counts. This chain links TRBV6-1 with TRBJ2-6, with 7 nucleotides matching TRBD1. The CDR3 covers 15 residues. Germline values: CDR1 MNHNS, CDR2 SASEGT. V shed 6 bases, J shed 4 bases, and the junction held 6 bases outside the gene matches. The CDR3 sequence: CASRKQGSGANVLTF. CDR3 DNA sequence: TGTGCCAGCAGAAAACAGGGGTCCGGGGCCAACGTCCTGACTTTC.

This clonotype has ten or more counts. The chain recombines TRBV6-6 with TRBJ1-2; 7 bases agree with TRBD1. The CDR3 is 13 residues long. The germline V gene encodes CDR1 MNHNY and CDR2 SVGAGI (reference sequence). V shed 2 bases and J 8 bases; nucleotides not matched to a gene: 5. The CDR3 reads CASSYMTGFGYTF. For the CDR3, the DNA is TGTGCCAGCAGTTACATGACAGGGTTCGGCTACACCTTC.

This clonotype was counted ten times or more. The chain carries TRBV29-1 and TRBJ2-1, with a possible D match to TRBD2 (5 bases). The germline V and J ends were trimmed by 2 bases and 8 bases, with 16 bases remaining between them. This CDR3 contains 14 residues. Germline V gene lookup returns CDR1 SQVTM and CDR2 ANQGSEA. Here the CDR3 reads CSVERDVPEDEQFF. The DNA for the CDR3 is TGCAGCGTTGAAAGGGATGTCCCGGAGGATGAGCAGTTCTTC.

This clonotype occurred many times. CDR3 sequence reads: CSVEMAGRGSGANVLTF. CDR3 in DNA: TGCAGCGTTGAAATGGCAGGGAGGGGATCTGGGGCCAACGTCCTGACTTTC. J is TRBJ2-6 and V is TRBV29-1; 7 positions match TRBD2. This CDR3 region has 17 residues. Unmatched junction bases numbered 8, after V lost 2 bases and J lost 1 base. Germline loops: CDR1 SQVTM, CDR2 ANQGSEA.

The sample holds many counts of this clonotype. The chain combines TRBV12-3 or TRBV12-4 with TRBJ2-1; D is undetermined. The V end lost 7 bases, the J end lost 7 bases, and 14 bases lay between the germline ends. The CDR3 length is 13 residues. The CDR3 loop is CASTLSPSNEQFF. CDR3 bases: TGTGCCAGCACTCTATCCCCTTCGAATGAGCAGTTCTTC.